A single sample gave rise to the 27 T cell receptor beta chains below, sequenced in a study of T cells in Graves' hyperthyroidism and ophthalmopathy. RNA transcripts provided the source from which TCR beta CDR3 regions were amplified. Initially, a first-round RT-PCR of the TCR CDR3 employed the HTBI primer set. MiXCR, run by TCRdb on the multiplex PCR reads, gives a single entry per CDR3 protein. In the table there are hundreds of thousands of distinct CDR3 sequences, roughly 13% of which are singletons. The sequencing sample was made of blood. Receptors originate from a woman aged 18-29 years with Graves' hyperthyroidism.

Ten or more counts support this clonotype. The chain combines TRBV28 with TRBJ2-1, with TRBD1 matching 7 bases. With V trimmed by 5 bases and J by 6 bases, 1 base remained unmatched. Germline V gene sequence: CDR1 MDHEN, CDR2 SYDVKM. This CDR3 has 12 amino acids. The CDR3 DNA sequence: TGTGCCAGCAGTACAGGGGCCAATGAGCAGTTCTTC. This encodes CASSTGANEQFF.

This clonotype has a count of ten or more. J is TRBJ2-5 and V is TRBV13; possible D gene TRBD2, 6 bases. Looked up from germline, CDR1 is PRHDT and CDR2 is FYEKMQ (reference sequence). The CDR3 length is 15 residues. V was shortened by 5 bases and J by 1 base, with 14 bases between the two germline ends. CDR3 nucleotides: TGTGCCAGCAGCCCGCGAAGGGGACTCCAAGAGACCCAGTACTTC. Encoded protein: CASSPRRGLQETQYF.

This clonotype was seen repeatedly, ten times or more. Here the CDR3 DNA reads TGTGCCAGCAGTCCCCGACCCTCCTTTAGTGAGCAGTTCTTC. Its translation is CASSPRPSFSEQFF. The chain couples TRBV27 to TRBJ2-1, with unresolved D. From germline, CDR1 is MNHEY and CDR2 SMNVEV (reference sequence). V lost 5 bases to trimming and J lost 9 bases, with 17 bases between them. The CDR3 consists of 14 residues.

The rearrangement links TRBV6-1 to TRBJ2-1; D is tentatively TRBD1 or TRBD2 (5 bases each). The germline CDR1 and CDR2 sequences are MNHNS and SASEGT. Between the trimmed V and J ends, which lost 2 bases and 0 bases, there was a span of 17 bases. The CDR3 has 18 residues. The DNA for the CDR3 is TGTGCCAGCAGTGAAACCCCCCCCGGGACCAGCTCCTACAATGAGCAGTTCTTC. Amino acids: CASSETPPGTSSYNEQFF.

This clonotype was seen a few times. This rearrangement joins TRBV18 to TRBJ1-3; the D gene is possibly TRBD1 (5 bases). V lost 6 bases and J lost 7, with 22 bases in between. The CDR3 is 16 amino acids. Looked up from germline, CDR1 is KGHSH and CDR2 is LQKENI. The CDR3 region is CASSPGQGTKRNTIYF. The CDR3 nucleotides are TGTGCCAGCTCCCCTGGACAAGGAACTAAAAGGAACACCATATATTTT. The whole variable domain, filled in from reference TRBV18 and TRBJ1-3, reads NAGVMQNPRHLVRRRGQEARLRCSPMKGHSHVYWYRQLPEEGLKFMVYLQKENIIDESGMPKERFSAEFPKEGPSILRIQQVVRGDSAAYFCASSPGQGTKRNTIYFGEGSWLTVV.

This clonotype occurred many times. The chain links TRBV7-8 to TRBJ2-3; 8 nucleotides align to TRBD1. The germline CDR1 and CDR2 sequences are SGHVS and FQNEAQ. The CDR3 sequence is 17 residues long. V dropped 2 bases and J dropped 1; count of bases not matched to a gene: 8. The CDR3 spells CASSLRQHRGGTDTQYF. Written as DNA, the CDR3 is TGTGCCAGCAGCTTACGGCAGCACAGGGGGGGCACAGATACGCAGTATTTT.

This clonotype has at least ten counts. The rearrangement links TRBV6-2 or TRBV6-3 to TRBJ2-1; no clear D gene. Per germline, CDR1 MNHEY and CDR2 SVGEGT. The CDR3 spans 12 residues. Trimming shortened V by 6 bases and J by 9 bases, and 12 bases separated the two germline ends. CDR3 loop: CASSPAATEQFF. The CDR3 region has the DNA TGTGCCAGCAGCCCGGCGGCTACTGAGCAGTTCTTC.

This clonotype was detected only a few times. The chain uses TRBV30 and TRBJ1-2; 12 bases fit TRBD1. V shed 5 bases and J 7 bases; nucleotides not matched to a gene: 8. The CDR3 length is 14 residues. Germline CDR1 GTSNPN, CDR2 SVGIG (reference sequence). The CDR3 bases are TGTGCCTGGGCCACGGGACAGGGGGCGGGTGGCTACACCTTC. Protein sequence: CAWATGQGAGGYTF.

This clonotype came up many times. The genes are TRBV2 and TRBJ2-7; 7 nucleotides line up with TRBD1. In germline, CDR1 is SNHLY, CDR2 FYNNEI. J was trimmed by 4 bases and V by 7 bases; bases with no gene match: 10. This CDR3 is built from 14 residues. CDR3 nucleotide sequence: TGTGCCAGCACACCTACAGGACAGGAGTACGAGCAGTACTTC. Translated: CASTPTGQEYEQYF.

This clonotype was detected many times. The V and J genes are TRBV29-1 and TRBJ1-2; tentatively, D is TRBD1 (6 bases). The length of the CDR3 is 12 residues. CDR1 is SQVTM and CDR2 is ANQGSEA in the germline V gene. V lost 6 bases, J lost 6 bases, and 14 bases lay in between. Here the CDR3 DNA reads TGCAGCGTCTACAGGGAAGTGGATGGCTACACCTTC. Its translation is CSVYREVDGYTF.

This clonotype appeared many times. The gene calls are TRBV20-1 and TRBJ1-5; D is unclear. CDR3 length: 14 amino acids. Germline lookup yields CDR1 DFQATT and CDR2 SNEGSKA (reference sequence). Trimming cost V 6 bases and J 6 bases, with 18 bases left between them. CDR3 region: CSAAPALGIQPQHF. The DNA for the CDR3 is TGCAGTGCCGCACCAGCTTTGGGGATTCAGCCCCAGCATTTT.

The sample holds many counts of this clonotype. A read error may account for a junction end that differs from germline. The chain carries TRBV20-1 and TRBJ2-7; D unclear. The CDR3 is 12 amino acids. From germline, CDR1 is DFQATT and CDR2 SNEGSKA (reference sequence). The CDR3 nucleotides are TGCAGTGCTAATGGTGATACCTACAAGCAGTACTTC. It yields the protein CSANGDTYKQYF.

A word on this clonotype: This may be a read error: a much more frequent sequence differs by one nucleotide. V and J are TRBV29-1 and TRBJ2-2, with a weak D call TRBD1 (5 bases). V lost 8 bases and J lost 2, with 15 bases in between. Germline V gene lookup returns CDR1 SQVTM and CDR2 ANQGSEA. The CDR3 is made up of 14 amino acids. DNA for the CDR3: TGCAGCATTAGGGGCAGGGAAAACACCGGGGAGCTGTTTTTT. Its protein product is CSIRGRENTGELFF.

This clonotype occurred many times. The chain carries TRBV2 and TRBJ2-5; 8 nucleotides align to TRBD1. Germline V gene data show CDR1 as SNHLY and CDR2 as FYNNEI. This CDR3 comprises 15 residues. V lost 5 bases to trimming and J lost 0 bases; unmatched junction nucleotides: 5. The CDR3 region has the DNA TGTGCCAGCAGTCCCGGACAGGGAAACCAAGAGACCCAGTACTTC. It codes for CASSPGQGNQETQYF.

This clonotype was counted at least ten times. This chain uses TRBV28 with TRBJ1-2; 7 bases map to TRBD1. J gave up 9 bases and V 7 bases, and 11 bases lay outside the gene matches. This CDR3 has 13 amino acids. Per germline, CDR1 MDHEN and CDR2 SYDVKM. This CDR3 reads CASKREGAPSYTF. The DNA of the CDR3 is TGTGCCAGCAAGAGGGAGGGGGCGCCGAGCTACACCTTC.

This clonotype was seen a few times. This chain uses TRBV4-2 with TRBJ2-1; D assignment may be TRBD1 or TRBD2 (7 bases each). Germline V gene sequence: CDR1 LGHNA, CDR2 YNFKEQ. This CDR3 has 16 residues. V was pared by 0 bases and J by 5 bases, with 14 bases between. The CDR3 loop reads CASSQDVGGTDNEQFF. CDR3 bases: TGTGCCAGCAGCCAAGATGTCGGGGGGACAGACAATGAGCAGTTCTTC.

This clonotype appeared many times. This chain links TRBV5-1 with TRBJ2-3; the D call may be TRBD1 or TRBD2 (6 bases each). The CDR3 is 15 amino acids. Between the trimmed V and J ends, which lost 3 bases and 2 bases, there was a span of 13 bases. CDR1 SGHRS and CDR2 YFSETQ come from the germline V gene. CDR3 nucleotides: TGCGCCAGCAGCTCCTCGGGGGCATTCACAGATACGCAGTATTTT. Translation: CASSSSGAFTDTQYF. Looking up the rest from reference TRBV5-1 and TRBJ2-3 gives the full variable domain: KAGVTQTPRYLIKTRGQQVTLSCSPISGHRSVSWYQQTPGQGLQFLFEYFSETQRNKGNFPGRFSGRQFSNSRSEMNVSTLELGDSALYLCASSSSGAFTDTQYFGPGTRLTVL.

Ten or more counts support this clonotype. V and J are TRBV9 and TRBJ2-7; unclear D gene. Germline loops: CDR1 SGDLS, CDR2 YYNGEE. The CDR3 spans 14 residues. The V gene lost 3 bases and the J gene lost 0 bases, with 10 bases spanning the gap. The CDR3 region is CASSAGRSSYEQYF. The CDR3, as DNA: TGTGCCAGCAGCGCCGGACGGAGCTCCTACGAGCAGTACTTC.

This clonotype turned up a few times. The V call is TRBV7-9, the J call TRBJ1-5; 11 bases match TRBD1. The CDR3 consists of 17 residues. Germline-derived CDR1 and CDR2 are SEHNR and FQNEAQ (reference sequence). V dropped 3 bases and J dropped 0; count of bases not matched to a gene: 4. The CDR3 coding sequence is TGTGCCAGCAGCTTGGGACAGGGGGTTAATAGCAATCAGCCCCAGCATTTT. Encoded protein: CASSLGQGVNSNQPQHF. Based on the CDR3 plus reference TRBV7-9 and TRBJ1-5, the full variable domain is DTGVSQNPRHKITKRGQNVTFRCDPISEHNRLYWYRQTLGQGPEFLTYFQNEAQLEKSRLLSDRFSAERPKGSFSTLEIQRTEQGDSAMYLCASSLGQGVNSNQPQHFGDGTRLSIL.

Comments on this clonotype: A read error may be the cause here, since a much bigger clone is one base away. The chain carries TRBV28 and TRBJ2-7; TRBD1 aligns across 7 bases. Germline V gene data show CDR1 as MDHEN and CDR2 as SYDVKM. This CDR3 is built from 13 residues. The CDR3 DNA reads TGTGCCGGCAGGAGGCCAGACAGGGCCGAGCAGTACTTC. Protein: CAGRRPDRAEQYF.

There are a few counts of this clonotype. The V call is TRBV3-1, the J call TRBJ2-7; 14 nucleotides agree with TRBD2. With V trimmed by 4 bases and J by 6 bases, 5 bases remained unmatched. This CDR3 spans 15 amino acids. The germline V gene encodes CDR1 LGHDT and CDR2 YNNKEL (reference sequence). The CDR3 protein is CASSPTSGRVGEQYF. DNA of the CDR3: TGTGCCAGCAGCCCGACTAGCGGGAGGGTAGGCGAGCAGTACTTC.

Remarks on this clonotype: Given a much more abundant clone one base away, this may be a read error. This chain joins TRBV12-3 or TRBV12-4 and TRBJ1-5; 9 nucleotides agree with TRBD1. This CDR3 region has 15 residues. The CDR3 DNA reads TGTGCCAGCAGTTTAGGATGGACAGGGGATCAGTCCCAGCATTTT. This sequence encodes CASSLGWTGDQSQHF.

Only a few counts were recorded for this clonotype. The rearrangement uses TRBV6-1 and TRBJ1-2; a possible D gene is TRBD1 (6 bases). V lost 7 bases, J lost 5 bases, and 17 bases lay in between. The germline CDR1 and CDR2 sequences are MNHNS and SASEGT. The CDR3 loop spans 14 amino acids. Written as DNA, the CDR3 is TGTGCCAGCACCCGGGGGCAGGGGACTTATGGCTACACCTTC. Protein product: CASTRGQGTYGYTF.

The CDR3 protein is CASTSPHRASHEKLFF. The CDR3 DNA is TGTGCCAGCACCTCCCCTCACAGGGCGAGTCATGAAAAACTGTTTTTT. V and J are TRBV6-5 and TRBJ1-4; D might be TRBD1 (6 bases). V lost 7 bases to trimming and J lost 6 bases, with 21 bases between them. Germline values: CDR1 MNHEY, CDR2 SVGAGI. The length of the CDR3 is 16 residues.

V is TRBV2 and J is TRBJ2-3; 13 nucleotides align to TRBD2. The V segment lost 5 bases and the J segment 11 bases; nucleotides outside the gene matches: 19. This CDR3 has 18 residues. Germline CDR1 SNHLY, CDR2 FYNNEI. CDR3 residues: CASSPNLGTSGAPGWQYF. DNA of the CDR3: TGTGCCAGCAGTCCAAACCTCGGGACTAGCGGGGCCCCGGGGTGGCAGTATTTT.

There are a few counts of this clonotype. This chain joins TRBV5-4 and TRBJ2-1; 7 bases are a match to TRBD2. The CDR3 spans 15 residues. J was trimmed by 5 bases and V by 4 bases; bases with no gene match: 9. Germline V lookup: CDR1 SGHNT, CDR2 YYREEE (reference sequence). CDR3 sequence: CASSPSGRADNEQFF. The CDR3 coding sequence is TGTGCCAGCAGCCCTAGTGGGAGGGCCGACAATGAGCAGTTCTTC.

This clonotype was seen a few times. The conserved final phenylalanine or tryptophan is absent from the CDR3, which likely points to a read error. The DNA for the CDR3 is TGTGCCAGTAGAAGAGGGACAGGCATGAACACTGAAGCTTTCCTT. Its translation is CASRRGTGMNTEAFL. The J gene is TRBJ1-1, the V gene TRBV19; 8 nucleotides line up with TRBD1. This CDR3 contains 15 residues. V lost 6 bases to trimming and J lost 0 bases; unmatched junction nucleotides: 6. Germline V gives CDR1 LNHDA, CDR2 SQIVND (reference sequence).